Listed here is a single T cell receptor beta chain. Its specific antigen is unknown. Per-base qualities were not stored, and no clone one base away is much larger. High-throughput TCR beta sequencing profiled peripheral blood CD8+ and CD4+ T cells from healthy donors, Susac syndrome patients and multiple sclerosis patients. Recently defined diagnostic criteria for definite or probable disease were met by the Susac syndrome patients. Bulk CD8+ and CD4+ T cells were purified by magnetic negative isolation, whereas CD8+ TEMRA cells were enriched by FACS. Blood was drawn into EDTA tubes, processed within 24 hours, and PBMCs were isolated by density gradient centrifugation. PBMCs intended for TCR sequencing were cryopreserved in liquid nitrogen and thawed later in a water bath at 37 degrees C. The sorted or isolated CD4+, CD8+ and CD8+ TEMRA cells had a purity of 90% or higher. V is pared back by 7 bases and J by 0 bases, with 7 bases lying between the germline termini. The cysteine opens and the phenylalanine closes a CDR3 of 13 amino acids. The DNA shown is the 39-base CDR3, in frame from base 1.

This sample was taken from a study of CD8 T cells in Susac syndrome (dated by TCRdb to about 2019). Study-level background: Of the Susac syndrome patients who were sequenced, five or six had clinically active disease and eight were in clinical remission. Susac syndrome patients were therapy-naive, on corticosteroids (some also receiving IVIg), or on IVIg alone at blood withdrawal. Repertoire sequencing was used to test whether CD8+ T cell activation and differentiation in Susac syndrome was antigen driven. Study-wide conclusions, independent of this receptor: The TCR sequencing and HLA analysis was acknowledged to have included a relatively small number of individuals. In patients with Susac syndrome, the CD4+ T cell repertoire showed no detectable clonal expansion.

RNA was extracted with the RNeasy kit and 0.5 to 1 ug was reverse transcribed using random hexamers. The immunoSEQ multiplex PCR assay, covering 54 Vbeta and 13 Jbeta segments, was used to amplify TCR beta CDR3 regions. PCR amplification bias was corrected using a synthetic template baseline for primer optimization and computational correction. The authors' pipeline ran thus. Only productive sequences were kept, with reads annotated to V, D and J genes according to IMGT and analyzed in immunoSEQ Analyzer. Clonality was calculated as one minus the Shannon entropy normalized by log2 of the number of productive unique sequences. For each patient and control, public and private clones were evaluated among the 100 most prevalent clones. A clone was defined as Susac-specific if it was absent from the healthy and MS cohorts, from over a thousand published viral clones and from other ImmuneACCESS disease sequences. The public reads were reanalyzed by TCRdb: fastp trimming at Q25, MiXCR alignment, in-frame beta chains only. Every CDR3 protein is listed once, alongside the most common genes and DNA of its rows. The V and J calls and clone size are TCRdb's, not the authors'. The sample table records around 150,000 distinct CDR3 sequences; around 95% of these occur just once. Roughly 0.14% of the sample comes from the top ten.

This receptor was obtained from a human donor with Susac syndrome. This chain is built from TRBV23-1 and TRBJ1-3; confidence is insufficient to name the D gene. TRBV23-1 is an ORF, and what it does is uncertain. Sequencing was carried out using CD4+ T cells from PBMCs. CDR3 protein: CASTHSSGNTIYF. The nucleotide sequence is TGCGCCAGCACCCACAGCTCTGGAAACACCATATATTTT.